The clone carrying this TCR beta chain was picked up one time. Source study methods: Cell counts per sample came from amplifying reference gene primers. The protocol was immunoSEQ multiplex PCR, while the TCRdb copy is restricted to in-frame clones and leaves out a portion. Clone size and the V and J calls come from that table; the DNA yielded D and trimming. Of about 110,000 clones detected, around four fifths appear once; the ten largest clones hold over 15%. This specimen comes from a study of blood T cell repertoires in COVID-19. Study context: Acute-phase and convalescent COVID-19 samples originated in the United States, Italy and Spain. T cells, B-cell-depleted T cells, or PBMCs provided the cDNA or gDNA that served as material.

The sample taken for sequencing was peripheral blood. This clonotype was sampled from a woman aged 55 to 70 with acute or convalescent COVID-19.

CDR3 residues: CASSLSQGGTQYF. The CDR3 DNA reads as TGTGCCAGCAGTTTATCGCAGGGGGGGACCCAGTACTTC. The rearrangement links TRBV12-3 or TRBV12-4 to TRBJ2-5; possible D gene TRBD1, 7 bases. The CDR3 runs to 13 residues. V was clipped by 2 bases and J by 7 bases, with 11 bases between them.